Each of the 27 T cell receptor beta chains below was sequenced from the same sample in a study of PD-1 blockade in classical Hodgkin lymphoma (dated by TCRdb to the early 2020s). Receptors were amplified or captured by the immunoSEQ multiplex PCR assay. TCRdb provides this immuneACCESS table in a form limited to in-frame rearrangements. Some clones are lacking; in checked studies, under half of them reflect an unresolved V gene, and why the rest are absent is not known. The sample table records about 110,000 clones; approximately 89% of these occur just once. The top ten hold 15% to 20% of the sample. Taken with the paper, the label for time point translates to: cycle 4 day 1 (C4D1), after 5 to 7 weeks of nivolumab. Relapse after autologous stem cell transplantation had occurred in all trial patients, and cohorts A, B and C were distinguished by prior brentuximab vedotin exposure. The sequences come from peripheral blood mononuclear cells (PBMCs), collected before the fourth cycle of nivolumab. The receptors come from a human donor with classical Hodgkin lymphoma.

The genes are TRBV27 and TRBJ2-3; 8 bases are shared with TRBD2. Trimming cost V 6 bases and J 0 bases; bases outside gene matches: 2. The germline V gene has CDR1 MNHEY and CDR2 SMNVEV (reference sequence). There are 14 residues in the CDR3. The CDR3 spells CASRVAGSTDTQYF. CDR3 nucleotide sequence: TGTGCCAGCAGGGTAGCGGGAAGCACAGATACGCAGTATTTT.

The count of this clone is one. V usage is TRBV4-2 and J usage is TRBJ2-7, with D possibly matching TRBD1 (5 bases). CDR3 size: 15 residues. V lost 0 bases to trimming and J lost 3 bases, with 12 bases between them. From germline, CDR1 is LGHNA and CDR2 YNFKEQ. CDR3 coding DNA: TGTGCCAGCAGCCAAGATCCTGGGGCCCTCTACGAGCAGTACTTC. Its protein is CASSQDPGALYEQYF.

Written as DNA, the CDR3 is TGTGCCAGCAGTTTTTACTACGAGCAGTACTTC. This encodes CASSFYYEQYF. The chain joins TRBV28 to TRBJ2-7; D gene unclear. The CDR3 consists of 11 residues. V dropped 3 bases and J dropped 3 bases, with 3 bases sitting between them. Per the germline V gene, CDR1 is MDHEN and CDR2 is SYDVKM.

The CDR3 sequence is CASSSARGPHQPQHF. As DNA, the CDR3 is TGTGCCAGCAGCTCGGCCAGGGGCCCTCATCAGCCCCAGCATTTT. The V and J genes are TRBV7-2 and TRBJ1-5, with TRBD1 as a possible D gene (6 bases). Germline V gives CDR1 SGHTA, CDR2 FQGNSA. V lost 4 bases and J lost 5, with 15 bases in between. The CDR3 covers 15 residues. Looking up the rest from reference TRBV7-2 and TRBJ1-5 gives the full variable domain: GAGVSQSPSNKVTEKGKDVELRCDPISGHTALYWYRQSLGQGLEFLIYFQGNSAPDKSGLPSDRFSAERTGGSVSTLTIQRTQQEDSAVYLCASSSARGPHQPQHFGDGTRLSIL.

This clone has only one observation. The genes are TRBV7-9 and TRBJ1-2; D is undetermined. The germline V gene encodes CDR1 SEHNR and CDR2 FQNEAQ (reference sequence). The CDR3 extends over 14 amino acids. V lost 1 base to trimming and J lost 2 bases, with 8 bases between them. CDR3: CASSLVGQNYGYTF. CDR3 nucleotides: TGTGCCAGCAGCTTAGTTGGTCAGAACTATGGCTACACCTTC.

Concerning this clone itself: One junction end does not reproduce the germline sequence, and a read error may be involved. This chain uses TRBV6-1 with TRBJ2-3; D call uncertain. The CDR3 length is 12 residues. CDR1 and CDR2 from the germline V gene are MNHNS and SASEGT. CDR3 sequence reads: CASNEGPDTQYF. The CDR3, as DNA: TGTGCCAGCAATGAAGGTCCCGATACGCAGTATTTT.

Of note for this clone: The same CDR3 arises from other DNA sequences in this sample as well. This chain joins TRBV6-1 and TRBJ1-2; perhaps TRBD1 as D (6 bases). The germline gives CDR1 MNHNS, CDR2 SASEGT. The CDR3 extends over 15 amino acids. Deletions cut 0 bases from V and 3 bases from J, with 11 bases between. The CDR3 here is CASSEASGAHYGYTF. CDR3 bases: TGTGCCAGCAGTGAAGCTTCAGGGGCGCACTATGGCTACACCTTC.

The V and J genes are TRBV7-9 and TRBJ2-1; 7 nucleotides agree with TRBD2. This CDR3 is 15 amino acids long. J gave up 5 bases and V 5 bases, and 9 bases lay outside the gene matches. The V gene's germline CDR1 is SEHNR and CDR2 FQNEAQ (reference sequence). This CDR3 is CASSLSAGVHNEQFF. The CDR3 nucleotides read TGTGCCAGCAGCCTCTCGGCGGGAGTTCACAATGAGCAGTTCTTC.

J is TRBJ2-7 and V is TRBV19, with D maybe TRBD1 (5 bases). Per the germline V gene, CDR1 is LNHDA and CDR2 is SQIVND (reference sequence). This CDR3 comprises 12 residues. The V and J ends lost 6 bases and 5 bases respectively, with 11 bases between them. DNA of the CDR3: TGTGCCAGTAGCGACAGTTCGCACGAGCAGTACTTC. Translation gives CASSDSSHEQYF.

This clone has a single count. Other DNA sequences in the same sample also yield this CDR3. The V and J genes are TRBV9 and TRBJ2-7, with D unclear. V was trimmed by 0 bases and J by 2 bases, leaving 9 bases between them. This CDR3 region has 14 residues. CDR1 and CDR2 from the germline V gene are SGDLS and YYNGEE. The CDR3 is CASSVGLGPYEQYF. CDR3 coding DNA: TGTGCCAGCAGCGTAGGGCTAGGACCCTACGAGCAGTACTTC.

V gene TRBV11-2 combines with J gene TRBJ2-5; TRBD2 agrees at 7 bases. This CDR3 is 16 amino acids long. Germline trimming cut 1 base from V and 6 bases from J; bases unmatched to any gene: 11. Germline CDR1 reads SGHAT; CDR2 reads FQNNGV. For the CDR3, the DNA is TGTGCCAGCAGCTTAGGTCATGCGTTAGCGGGCCAGACCCAGTACTTC. Residues: CASSLGHALAGQTQYF.

This chain joins TRBV2 and TRBJ1-1; D not resolved. CDR3 size: 13 residues. Trimming shortened V by 7 bases and J by 5 bases, and 14 bases separated the two germline ends. Germline values: CDR1 SNHLY, CDR2 FYNNEI. The CDR3 spells CASTDPARTEAFF. CDR3 bases: TGTGCCAGCACAGACCCGGCAAGGACTGAAGCTTTCTTT.

The table lists this clone with a few counts. The chain combines TRBV19 with TRBJ1-1, with D perhaps matching TRBD1 (5 bases). The CDR3 runs to 15 residues. Trimming shortened V by 7 bases and J by 8 bases, and 23 bases separated the two germline ends. CDR1 LNHDA and CDR2 SQIVND come from the germline V gene (reference sequence). The CDR3 reads CASIGRGFGRLEAFF. The CDR3 nucleotides are TGTGCCAGTATTGGGAGGGGTTTTGGGAGGTTGGAAGCTTTCTTT. Supplemented by reference TRBV19 and TRBJ1-1, the full variable domain reads DGGITQSPKYLFRKEGQNVTLSCEQNLNHDAMYWYRQDPGQGLRLIYYSQIVNDFQKGDIAEGYSVSREKKESFPLTVTSAQKNPTAFYLCASIGRGFGRLEAFFGQGTRLTVV.

Only one count was recorded for this clone. The chain has TRBV7-9 and TRBJ2-1; weak D call: TRBD2 (6 bases). Trimming cost V 1 base and J 8 bases, with 9 bases left between them. CDR3 size: 13 residues. Germline CDR1 SEHNR, CDR2 FQNEAQ (reference sequence). The DNA of the CDR3 is TGTGCCAGCAGCTTAGGTGGCGGGGATGAGCAGTTCTTC. This gives the protein CASSLGGGDEQFF.

The chain joins TRBV19 to TRBJ2-7; D ambiguous. CDR1 and CDR2 (germline): LNHDA, SQIVND (reference sequence). V was shortened by 6 bases and J by 1 base, with 10 bases between the two germline ends. This CDR3 region has 13 residues. As DNA, the CDR3 is TGTGCCAGTAGATCGTTTGCTTCCTACGAGCAGTACTTC. Residues: CASRSFASYEQYF.

The chain combines TRBV28 with TRBJ1-1; no clear D. The V end lost 3 bases, the J end lost 10 bases, and 24 bases lay between the germline ends. The CDR3 is 16 amino acids. CDR1 MDHEN and CDR2 SYDVKM come from the germline V gene. CDR3 nucleotide sequence: TGTGCCAGCAGTTTTAAAGTAGGACGGCACCTAAGTGGAGCTTTCTTT. It encodes CASSFKVGRHLSGAFF.

The rearrangement uses TRBV19 and TRBJ1-3, with TRBD1 as a possible D gene (5 bases). Germline CDR1 LNHDA, CDR2 SQIVND (reference sequence). This CDR3 contains 15 residues. The V gene lost 10 bases and the J gene lost 0 bases, with 16 bases spanning the gap. As DNA, the CDR3 is TGTGCCACTCAGGGACGGCCGAGCTCTGGAAACACCATATATTTT. It encodes CATQGRPSSGNTIYF.

The rearrangement joins TRBV7-2 to TRBJ2-2; D remains unclear. Germline V gives CDR1 SGHTA, CDR2 FQGNSA. Trimming removed 2 bases from V and 7 bases from J, with 17 bases in between. This CDR3 comprises 16 residues. CDR3 nucleotides: TGTGCCAGCAGCTTATTATCGCCCCAAGTGGGCGGGGAGCTGTTTTTT. Translation: CASSLLSPQVGGELFF.

V usage is TRBV28 and J usage is TRBJ2-6; D remains ambiguous. Trimming stripped 4 bases from V and 0 bases from J, with 7 bases between. CDR1 is MDHEN, CDR2 SYDVKM, per germline. The CDR3 is made up of 15 amino acids. The CDR3 DNA reads as TGTGCCAGCAGTTCAACCGGCTCTGGGGCCAACGTCCTGACTTTC. It translates to CASSSTGSGANVLTF.

This clone was seen only a few times. The rearrangement joins TRBV28 to TRBJ1-2; tentative D call: TRBD1 (5 bases). CDR3 length: 17 residues. CDR1 is MDHEN and CDR2 is SYDVKM in the germline V gene. V was clipped by 2 bases and J by 0 bases, with 16 bases between them. The CDR3 DNA follows: TGTGCCAGCAGTTTACGCGGGGGATCCCTAGCTAACTATGGCTACACCTTC. This encodes CASSLRGGSLANYGYTF.

DNA of the CDR3: TGTGCCAGCAGCTTAGCGTCCGGTAGGGGCAATCAGCCCCAGCATTTT. It codes for CASSLASGRGNQPQHF. V and J are TRBV7-2 and TRBJ1-5; D gene unclear. The CDR3 has 16 residues. The germline V gene has CDR1 SGHTA and CDR2 FQGNSA. The V gene lost 0 bases and the J gene lost 2 bases, with 11 bases spanning the gap.

This chain uses TRBV18 with TRBJ2-5; D not resolved. The germline V and J ends were trimmed by 0 bases and 5 bases, with 7 bases remaining between them. Germline values: CDR1 KGHSH, CDR2 LQKENI. The CDR3 length is 13 residues. The CDR3 spells CASSPPMSETQYF. The CDR3 region has the DNA TGTGCCAGCTCACCACCGATGAGCGAGACCCAGTACTTC.

This clone came up once. The chain has TRBV6-6 and TRBJ1-2; TRBD1 aligns across 7 bases. Germline V gives CDR1 MNHNY, CDR2 SVGAGI (reference sequence). This CDR3 is built from 16 residues. V lost 2 bases, J lost 7 bases, and 13 bases stayed unmatched. The CDR3 coding sequence is TGTGCCAGCAGTTACGGGCCGGACAGGCTATTTCTTGGCTACACCTTC. Translated, it gives CASSYGPDRLFLGYTF.

The J gene is TRBJ2-1, the V gene TRBV10-1; 8 bases are a match to TRBD2. Germline-derived CDR1 and CDR2 are WNHNN and SYGVQD (reference sequence). V shed 0 bases and J 7 bases; nucleotides not matched to a gene: 14. This CDR3 has 18 amino acids. CDR3 sequence (DNA): TGCGCCAGCAGTGAGTCGCTTGACGGGAGGGCCAGGCGAAATGAGCAGTTCTTC. It specifies CASSESLDGRARRNEQFF.

J is TRBJ2-5 and V is TRBV27; no clear D. This CDR3 is 12 amino acids long. The V end lost 5 bases, the J end lost 5 bases, and 9 bases lay between the germline ends. Germline CDR1 reads MNHEY; CDR2 reads SMNVEV (reference sequence). The CDR3 here is CASSPHGETQYF. The CDR3 DNA sequence: TGTGCCAGCAGTCCTCATGGGGAGACCCAGTACTTC.

The gene calls are TRBV5-6 and TRBJ2-7; D assignment may be TRBD1 or TRBD2 (6 bases each). Germline lookup yields CDR1 SGHDT and CDR2 YYEEEE. The V end was cut by 3 bases, the J end by 2 bases, with 18 bases between. The CDR3 runs 16 residues. The CDR3: CASSSESGARPYEQYF. The CDR3 DNA sequence: TGTGCCAGCAGCTCCGAGTCGGGGGCGCGGCCCTACGAGCAGTACTTC.

The chain combines TRBV5-1 with TRBJ1-5, with D possibly TRBD1 on 5 matching bases. The CDR3 length is 15 residues. Looked up from germline, CDR1 is SGHRS and CDR2 is YFSETQ. Trimming took off 2 bases at V and 4 bases at J, with 13 bases between the two ends. The CDR3 loop reads CASSLFSGTNQPQHF. In DNA, the CDR3 is TGCGCCAGCAGCTTATTCTCGGGGACTAATCAGCCCCAGCATTTT.